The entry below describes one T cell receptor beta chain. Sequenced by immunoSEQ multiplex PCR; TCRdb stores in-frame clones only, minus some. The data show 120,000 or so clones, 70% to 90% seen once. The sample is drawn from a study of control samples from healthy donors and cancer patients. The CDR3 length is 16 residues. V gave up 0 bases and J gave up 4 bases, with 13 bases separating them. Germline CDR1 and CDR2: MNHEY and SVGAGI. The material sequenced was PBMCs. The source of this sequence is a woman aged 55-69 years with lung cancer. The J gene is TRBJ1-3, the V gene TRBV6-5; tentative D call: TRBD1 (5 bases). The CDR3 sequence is CASSYSSPQAGNTIYF. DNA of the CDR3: TGTGCCAGCAGTTACTCGAGCCCACAGGCCGGAAACACCATATATTTT.